This T cell receptor (beta chain) was recorded in a study of T cells in Graves' hyperthyroidism and ophthalmopathy. Germline loops: CDR1 LNHDA, CDR2 SQIVND (reference sequence). J gave up 1 base and V 7 bases, and 7 bases lay outside the gene matches. The CDR3 is 15 residues long. TCR beta CDR3 regions were amplified from RNA. HTBI primers were used for first-round RT-PCR of the TCR CDR3. TCRdb redid the calling of the multiplex PCR reads with MiXCR, one entry per CDR3 protein. The sample carries around 570,000 distinct CDR3 sequences, just under 20% recorded once. The study left out patients who had uncontrolled infection, other autoimmune disease, pregnancy or lactation.

This TCR was recovered from a man aged 35-49 years with Graves' ophthalmopathy. The sequenced sample consisted of blood. The V and J genes are TRBV19 and TRBJ1-5; TRBD1 matches at 7 bases. The CDR3 here is CASNPQGGSNQPQHF. As DNA, the CDR3 is TGTGCCAGTAACCCTCAGGGGGGGAGCAATCAGCCCCAGCATTTT.